These 3 T cell receptor beta chains came from one sample sequenced in a study of T-cell reconstitution after alpha-beta-depleted transplantation in children. Using unique molecular identifiers, the investigators prepared the TCRbeta library. TCRdb re-analysed the PCR reads in MiXCR, keeping a single row per CDR3 protein. The sample lists 200,000 to 250,000 distinct CDR3 sequences; approximately 8.9% were seen once. The sequencing here drew on PBMCs, mostly from graft donor cells, taken 180 days after TCRalphabeta/CD19-depleted stem cell transplant. Receptors were obtained from a male patient younger than 18 who had a stem cell transplant for acute lymphoblastic leukemia, so the T cells may come from the graft donor.

This clonotype was found many times. This chain uses TRBV5-1 with TRBJ1-1; possibly TRBD1 for D (6 bases). This CDR3 comprises 16 residues. V shed 0 bases and J shed 0 bases, with 12 bases lying between them. Germline loops: CDR1 SGHRS, CDR2 YFSETQ. CDR3 nucleotides: TGCGCCAGCAGCTTGGGGGCAGGGGAGATGAACACTGAAGCTTTCTTT. Translation: CASSLGAGEMNTEAFF.

This clonotype has at least ten counts. For the CDR3, the DNA is TGTGCCATCAGTGAGTGGGACACCGGGGAGCTGTTTTTT. This sequence encodes CAISEWDTGELFF. V gene TRBV10-3 combines with J gene TRBJ2-2; D gene unclear. The germline V gene encodes CDR1 ENHRY and CDR2 SYGVKD. The CDR3 consists of 13 residues. V was trimmed by 1 base and J by 3 bases, leaving 3 bases between them.

This clonotype appeared many times. The V gene is TRBV6-5, the J gene TRBJ2-3, with 8 bases lining up with TRBD2. Trimming cost V 5 bases and J 1 base; bases outside gene matches: 8. Germline loops: CDR1 MNHEY, CDR2 SVGAGI. CDR3 length: 16 residues. The CDR3 DNA reads as TGTGCCAGCAGTCTCCCCACTAGCGGCGGCACAGATACGCAGTATTTT. Amino acid sequence: CASSLPTSGGTDTQYF.